This T cell receptor (beta chain) came from a study of cytomegalovirus exposure and HLA in healthy donors. Study results and caveats: In an earlier analysis, most TCR beta V segments were productive about 87% or about 30% of the time. The authors assumed roughly uniform sequencing depth across donors for presence/absence analyses.

Unrecorded immune exposure was likely among donors, who were nominally healthy when sampled. For this clone: The antigen is unknown.

The junction had 12 bases not matched to a gene; V was cut back by 9 bases and J by 3 bases. CDR3 length: 17 amino acids. Germline V gene sequence: CDR1 MDHEN, CDR2 SYDVKM. The PCR had 60 Vbeta and 13 Jbeta primers. Sequencing was performed with immunoSEQ multiplex PCR; in TCRdb, only in-frame clones are kept and a portion is missing. Among over 250,000 clones listed, 86% were seen once. The origin of this receptor is a man in his forties or fifties in good health and CMV-seropositive. The rearrangement links TRBV28 to TRBJ2-7, with 15 positions matching TRBD2. Sample: PBMCs. Here the CDR3 reads CASSAGLAGGKFYEQYF. The CDR3 region has the DNA TGTGCCAGTAGCGCGGGACTAGCGGGAGGAAAATTCTACGAGCAGTACTTC.